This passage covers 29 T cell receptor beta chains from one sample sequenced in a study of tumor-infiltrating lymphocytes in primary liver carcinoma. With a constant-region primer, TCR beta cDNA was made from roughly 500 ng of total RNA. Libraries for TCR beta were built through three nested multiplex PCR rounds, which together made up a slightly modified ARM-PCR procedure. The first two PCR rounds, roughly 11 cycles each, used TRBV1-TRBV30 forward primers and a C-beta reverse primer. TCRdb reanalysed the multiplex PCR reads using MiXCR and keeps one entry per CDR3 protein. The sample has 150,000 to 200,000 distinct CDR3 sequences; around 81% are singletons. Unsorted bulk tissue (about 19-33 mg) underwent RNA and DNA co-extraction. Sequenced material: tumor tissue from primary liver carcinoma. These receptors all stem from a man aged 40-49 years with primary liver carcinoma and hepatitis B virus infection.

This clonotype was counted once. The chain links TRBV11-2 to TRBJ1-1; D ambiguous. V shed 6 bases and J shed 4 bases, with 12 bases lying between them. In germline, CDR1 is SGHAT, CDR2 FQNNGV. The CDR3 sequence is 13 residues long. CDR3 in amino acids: CASRSGLSTEAFF. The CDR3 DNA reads TGTGCCAGCAGATCAGGCCTGAGCACTGAAGCTTTCTTT.

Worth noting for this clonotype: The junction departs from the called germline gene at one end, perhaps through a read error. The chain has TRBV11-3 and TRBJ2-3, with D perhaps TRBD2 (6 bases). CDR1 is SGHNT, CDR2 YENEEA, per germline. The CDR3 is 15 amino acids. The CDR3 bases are TGTGCCACCAGCTTTAGTGGGAGGTGGACAGATACGCAGTATTTT. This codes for CATSFSGRWTDTQYF.

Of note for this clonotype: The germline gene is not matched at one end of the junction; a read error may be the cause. The CDR3 sequence is CTSSFWDIGEPFF. The DNA of the CDR3 is TGTACCAGCAGCTTTTGGGACATCGGGGAGCCGTTTTTT. This rearrangement joins TRBV11-1 to TRBJ2-2, with D tentatively TRBD1 (6 bases). CDR1 is SGHAT and CDR2 is FQDESV in the germline V gene (reference sequence). The CDR3 is 13 amino acids.

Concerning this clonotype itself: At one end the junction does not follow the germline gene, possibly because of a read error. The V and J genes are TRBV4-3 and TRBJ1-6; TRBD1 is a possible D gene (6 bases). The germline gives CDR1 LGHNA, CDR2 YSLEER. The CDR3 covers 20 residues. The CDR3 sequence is CASSEDLQGQGSSYNSPLHF. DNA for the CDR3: TGTGCCAGCAGCGAAGATCTCCAAGGGCAGGGGTCGTCCTATAATTCACCTCTCCACTTT.

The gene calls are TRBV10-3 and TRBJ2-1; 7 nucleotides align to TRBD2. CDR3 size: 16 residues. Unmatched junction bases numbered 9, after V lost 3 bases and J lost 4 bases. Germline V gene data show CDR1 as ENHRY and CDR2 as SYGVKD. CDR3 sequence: CAISDPGGLSYNEQFF. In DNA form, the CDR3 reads TGTGCCATCAGTGACCCGGGAGGATTATCGTACAATGAGCAGTTCTTC.

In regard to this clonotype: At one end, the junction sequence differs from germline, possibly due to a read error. The CDR3 DNA is TGTGTCAGCAGCCCGAGGGTCTCCGAACTGAATACTCAAGCTTTCTTT. Protein sequence: CVSSPRVSELNTQAFF. The J gene is TRBJ1-1, the V gene TRBV4-2; D is ambiguous. The germline V gene has CDR1 LGHNA and CDR2 YNFKEQ. The CDR3 has 16 residues.

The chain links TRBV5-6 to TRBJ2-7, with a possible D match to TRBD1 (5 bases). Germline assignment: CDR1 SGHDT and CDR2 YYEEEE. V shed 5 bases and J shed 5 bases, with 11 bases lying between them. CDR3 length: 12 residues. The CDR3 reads CASRIGENEQYF. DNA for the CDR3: TGTGCCAGCAGAATAGGGGAAAACGAGCAGTACTTC.

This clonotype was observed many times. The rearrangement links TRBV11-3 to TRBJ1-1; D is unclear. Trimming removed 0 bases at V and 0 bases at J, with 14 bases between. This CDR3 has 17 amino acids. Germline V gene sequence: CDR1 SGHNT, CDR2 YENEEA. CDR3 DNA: TGTGCCAGCAGCTTAGACCAAGGGAGAGGATTGAACACTGAAGCTTTCTTT. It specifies CASSLDQGRGLNTEAFF.

In DNA form, the CDR3 reads TGTGCTAACAGGCCCGACCTCTCATCCAGCGAGCAGTACTTC. It specifies CANRPDLSSSEQYF. This chain uses TRBV5-4 with TRBJ2-7; D might be TRBD1 (5 bases). The length of the CDR3 is 14 residues. Germline-derived CDR1 and CDR2 are SGHNT and YYREEE (reference sequence).

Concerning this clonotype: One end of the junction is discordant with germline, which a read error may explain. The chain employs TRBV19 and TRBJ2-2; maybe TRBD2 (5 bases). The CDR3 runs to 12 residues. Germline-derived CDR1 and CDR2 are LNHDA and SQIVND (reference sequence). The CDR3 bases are TGTGCCAGTAGACCGACGGCCGGGAAGCTGTTTTTT. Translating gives CASRPTAGKLFF.

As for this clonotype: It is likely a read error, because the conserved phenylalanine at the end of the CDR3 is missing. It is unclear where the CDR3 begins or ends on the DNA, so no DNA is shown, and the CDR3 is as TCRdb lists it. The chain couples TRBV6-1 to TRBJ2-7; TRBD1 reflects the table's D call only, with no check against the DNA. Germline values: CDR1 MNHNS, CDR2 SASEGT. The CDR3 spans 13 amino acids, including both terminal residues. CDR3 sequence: CASTRTGSYEQNY.

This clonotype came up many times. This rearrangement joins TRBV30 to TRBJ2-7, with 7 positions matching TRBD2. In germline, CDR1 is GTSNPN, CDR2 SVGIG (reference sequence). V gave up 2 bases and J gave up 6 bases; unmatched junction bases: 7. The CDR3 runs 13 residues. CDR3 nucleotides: TGTGCCTGGAGTTCCGGACTAGAGGGCGAGCAGTACTTC. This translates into CAWSSGLEGEQYF.

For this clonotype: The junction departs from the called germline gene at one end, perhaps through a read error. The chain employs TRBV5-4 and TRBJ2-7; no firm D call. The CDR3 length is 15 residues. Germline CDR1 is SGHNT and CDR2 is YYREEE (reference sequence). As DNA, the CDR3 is TGTGCCAGCAGCTTGTTCGGTGGCCACTCCTACGAGCAGAACTTC. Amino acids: CASSLFGGHSYEQNF.

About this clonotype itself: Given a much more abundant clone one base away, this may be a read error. The CDR3 DNA reads TGCAGCGTTGGTTCGGCGGGAGGGTACAAGCAGTACTTC. Its translation: CSVGSAGGYKQYF. The genes are TRBV29-1 and TRBJ2-7; 9 bases agree with TRBD2. Germline trimming cut 4 bases from V and 8 bases from J; bases unmatched to any gene: 9. This CDR3 spans 13 amino acids. Germline V CDR1 and CDR2: SQVTM, ANQGSEA.

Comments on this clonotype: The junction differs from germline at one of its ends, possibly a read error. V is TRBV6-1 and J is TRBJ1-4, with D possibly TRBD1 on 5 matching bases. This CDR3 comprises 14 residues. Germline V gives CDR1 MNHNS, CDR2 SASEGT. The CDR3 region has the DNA TGTGCAAGCAGGGTAAAAGAAATTTGGGAAAAACTGTTTTTT. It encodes CASRVKEIWEKLFF.

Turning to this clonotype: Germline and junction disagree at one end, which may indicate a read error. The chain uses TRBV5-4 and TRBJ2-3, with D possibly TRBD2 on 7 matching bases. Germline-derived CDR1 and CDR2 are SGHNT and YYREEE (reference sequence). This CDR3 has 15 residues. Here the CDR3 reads CASSSGGPNRDTQYF. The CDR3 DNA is TGTGCCAGCAGCTCGGGGGGCCCGAACAGAGATACGCAGTATTTC.

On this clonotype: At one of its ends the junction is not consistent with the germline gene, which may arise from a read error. CDR3 residues: CPSSFPVTSGTKNIKYF. CDR3 nucleotides: TGTCCCAGCAGCTTTCCCGTGACTAGCGGGACTAAAAACATTAAGTACTTC. V is TRBV11-1 and J is TRBJ2-4; TRBD2 aligns across 11 bases. The CDR3 loop spans 17 amino acids. Germline values: CDR1 SGHAT, CDR2 FQDESV (reference sequence).

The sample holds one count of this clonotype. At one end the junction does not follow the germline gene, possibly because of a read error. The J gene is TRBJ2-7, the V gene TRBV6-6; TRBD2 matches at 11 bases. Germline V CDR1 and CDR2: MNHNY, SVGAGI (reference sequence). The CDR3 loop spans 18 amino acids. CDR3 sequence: CARSYSGLAGLSSYEQYF. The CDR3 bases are TGTGCCAGGAGTTACTCCGGACTAGCGGGCTTAAGCTCCTATGAGCAGTACTTC.

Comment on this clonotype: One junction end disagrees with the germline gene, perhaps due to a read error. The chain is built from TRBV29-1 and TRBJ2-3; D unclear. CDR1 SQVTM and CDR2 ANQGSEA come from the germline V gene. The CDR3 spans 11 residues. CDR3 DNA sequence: TGCAGCGCCTGGCATGCAGTTACGCAGAATTTT. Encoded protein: CSAWHAVTQNF.

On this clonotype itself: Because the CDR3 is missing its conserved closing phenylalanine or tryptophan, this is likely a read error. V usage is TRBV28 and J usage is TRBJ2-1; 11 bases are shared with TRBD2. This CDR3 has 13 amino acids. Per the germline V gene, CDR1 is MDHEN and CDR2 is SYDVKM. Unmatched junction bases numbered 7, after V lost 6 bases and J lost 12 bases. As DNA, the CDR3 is TGTGCCAGCAGCCTCGGGACTAGCGGTGGGCAGTTCTAC. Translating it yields CASSLGTSGGQFY.

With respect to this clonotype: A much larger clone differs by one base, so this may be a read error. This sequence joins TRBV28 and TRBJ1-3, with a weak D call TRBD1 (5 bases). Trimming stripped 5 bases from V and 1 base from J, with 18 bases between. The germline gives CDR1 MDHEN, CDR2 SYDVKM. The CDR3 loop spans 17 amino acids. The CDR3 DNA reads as TGTGCCAGCAGTCTCATCCTGAGACAGACTTCTGGAAACACCATATATTTT. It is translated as CASSLILRQTSGNTIYF.

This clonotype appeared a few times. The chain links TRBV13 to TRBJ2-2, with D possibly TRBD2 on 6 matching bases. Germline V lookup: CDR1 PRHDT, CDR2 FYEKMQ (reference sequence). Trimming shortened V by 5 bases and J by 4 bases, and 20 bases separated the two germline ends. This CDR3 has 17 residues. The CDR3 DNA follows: TGTGCCAGCAGCACGGACTATGGGGGGATGAGCACCGGGGAGCTGTTTTTT. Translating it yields CASSTDYGGMSTGELFF.

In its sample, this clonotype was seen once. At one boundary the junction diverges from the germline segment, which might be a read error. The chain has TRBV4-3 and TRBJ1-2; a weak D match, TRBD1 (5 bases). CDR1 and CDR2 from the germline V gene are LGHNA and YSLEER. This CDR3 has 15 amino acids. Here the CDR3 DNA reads TGCGCCAGCAGCCAAGACTCCGGGATAGGGGATGGCTGCACCTTC. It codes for CASSQDSGIGDGCTF.

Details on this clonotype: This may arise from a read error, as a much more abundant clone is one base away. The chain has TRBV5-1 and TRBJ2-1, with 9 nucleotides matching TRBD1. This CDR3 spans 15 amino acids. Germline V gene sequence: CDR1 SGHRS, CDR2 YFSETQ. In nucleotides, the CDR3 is TGCGCCAGCAGCTTGGTGGGGACAGGGTACAATGAGCTGTTCTTC. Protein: CASSLVGTGYNELFF.

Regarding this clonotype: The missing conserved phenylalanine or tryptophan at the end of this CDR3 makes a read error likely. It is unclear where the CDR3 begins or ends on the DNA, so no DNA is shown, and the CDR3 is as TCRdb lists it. This CDR3 reads CASSLRGTGGCTS. This chain joins TRBV12-3 or TRBV12-4 and TRBJ1-2; TRBD1 is the table's D call, not checked against the DNA. The CDR3 length equals 13 residues, ends included.

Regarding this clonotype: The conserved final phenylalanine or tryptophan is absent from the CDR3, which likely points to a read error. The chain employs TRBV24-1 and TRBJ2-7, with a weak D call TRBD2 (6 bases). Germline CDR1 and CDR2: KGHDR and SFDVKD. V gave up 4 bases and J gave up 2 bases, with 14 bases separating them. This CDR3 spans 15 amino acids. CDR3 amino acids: CATSETLAEPYEQYI. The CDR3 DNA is TGTGCCACCAGTGAAACTTTAGCGGAGCCCTACGAGCAGTACATC.

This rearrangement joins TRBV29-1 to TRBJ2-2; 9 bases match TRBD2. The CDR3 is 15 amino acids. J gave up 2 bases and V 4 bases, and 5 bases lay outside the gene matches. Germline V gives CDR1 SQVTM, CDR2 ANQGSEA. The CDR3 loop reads CSVGTSESNTGELFF. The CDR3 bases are TGCAGCGTTGGGACTAGCGAGTCTAACACCGGGGAGCTGTTTTTT.

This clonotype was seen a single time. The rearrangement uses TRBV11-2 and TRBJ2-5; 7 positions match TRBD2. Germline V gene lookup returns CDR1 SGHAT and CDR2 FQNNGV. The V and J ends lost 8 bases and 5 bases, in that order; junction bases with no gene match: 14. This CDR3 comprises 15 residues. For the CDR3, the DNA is TGTGCCAGCTACTTAGGGGCTAGCGGAGACGAGACCCAGTACTTC. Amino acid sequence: CASYLGASGDETQYF.

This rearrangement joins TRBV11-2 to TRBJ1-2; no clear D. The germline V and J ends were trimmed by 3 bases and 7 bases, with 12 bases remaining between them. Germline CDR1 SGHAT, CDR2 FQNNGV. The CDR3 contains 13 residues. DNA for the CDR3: TGTGCCAGCAGCTTGACGGAAGCATCTGGCTACACCTTC. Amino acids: CASSLTEASGYTF.